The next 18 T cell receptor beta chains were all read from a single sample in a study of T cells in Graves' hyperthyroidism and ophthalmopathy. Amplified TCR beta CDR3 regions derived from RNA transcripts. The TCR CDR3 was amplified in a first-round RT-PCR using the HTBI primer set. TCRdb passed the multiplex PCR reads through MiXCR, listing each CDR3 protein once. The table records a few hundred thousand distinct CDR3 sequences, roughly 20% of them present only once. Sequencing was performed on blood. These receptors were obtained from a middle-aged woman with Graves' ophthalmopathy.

The CDR3 loop reads CAWSKGLDIIEQYF. The CDR3 DNA follows: TGTGCCTGGAGTAAAGGGCTGGATATCATCGAGCAGTACTTC. This chain links TRBV30 with TRBJ2-7; D unclear. The CDR3 covers 14 residues. Trimming removed 2 bases at V and 6 bases at J, with 17 bases between. Germline CDR1 and CDR2: GTSNPN and SVGIG (reference sequence).

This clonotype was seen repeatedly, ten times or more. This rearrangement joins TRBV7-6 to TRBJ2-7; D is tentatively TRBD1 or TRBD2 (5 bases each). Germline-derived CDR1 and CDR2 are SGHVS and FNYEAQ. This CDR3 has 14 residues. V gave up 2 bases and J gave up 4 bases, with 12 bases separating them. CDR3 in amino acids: CASSLTPGQYEQYF. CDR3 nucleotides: TGTGCCAGCAGCTTAACCCCGGGGCAGTACGAGCAGTACTTC. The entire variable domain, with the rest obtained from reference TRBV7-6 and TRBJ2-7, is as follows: GAGVSQSPRYKVTKRGQDVALRCDPISGHVSLYWYRQALGQGPEFLTYFNYEAQQDKSGLPNDRFSAERPEGSISTLTIQRTEQRDSAMYRCASSLTPGQYEQYFGPGTRLTVT.

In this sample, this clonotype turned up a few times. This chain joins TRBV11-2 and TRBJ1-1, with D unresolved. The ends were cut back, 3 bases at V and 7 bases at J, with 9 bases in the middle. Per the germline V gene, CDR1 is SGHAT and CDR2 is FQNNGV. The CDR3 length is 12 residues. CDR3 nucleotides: TGTGCCAGCAGCTTGGGCACCTTTGAAGCTTTCTTT. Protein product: CASSLGTFEAFF. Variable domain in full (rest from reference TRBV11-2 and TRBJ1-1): EAGVAQSPRYKIIEKRQSVAFWCNPISGHATLYWYQQILGQGPKLLIQFQNNGVVDDSQLPKDRFSAERLKGVDSTLKIQPAKLEDSAVYLCASSLGTFEAFFGQGTRLTVV.

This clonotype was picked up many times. The CDR3 here is CATSAPGQGAGANVLTF. The CDR3 coding sequence is TGTGCCACCAGCGCTCCGGGACAGGGGGCTGGGGCCAACGTCCTGACTTTC. V gene TRBV15 combines with J gene TRBJ2-6, with 11 bases that match TRBD1. Germline V gene data show CDR1 as LNHNV and CDR2 as YYDKDF (reference sequence). The V gene end was trimmed by 5 bases and the J gene end by 2 bases; junction bases not matched to a gene: 5. The CDR3 sequence is 17 residues long. The complete variable domain, with remaining parts taken from reference TRBV15 and TRBJ2-6, reads DAMVIQNPRYQVTQFGKPVTLSCSQTLNHNVMYWYQQKSSQAPKLLFHYYDKDFNNEADTPDNFQSRRPNTSFCFLDIRSPGLGDTAMYLCATSAPGQGAGANVLTFGAGSRLTVL.

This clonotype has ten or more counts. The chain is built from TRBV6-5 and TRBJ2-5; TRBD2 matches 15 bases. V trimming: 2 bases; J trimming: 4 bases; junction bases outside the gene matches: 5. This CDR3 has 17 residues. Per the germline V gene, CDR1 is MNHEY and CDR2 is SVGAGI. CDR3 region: CASSYPGLAGGPETQYF. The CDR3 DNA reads TGTGCCAGCAGTTACCCCGGACTAGCGGGAGGGCCAGAGACCCAGTACTTC.

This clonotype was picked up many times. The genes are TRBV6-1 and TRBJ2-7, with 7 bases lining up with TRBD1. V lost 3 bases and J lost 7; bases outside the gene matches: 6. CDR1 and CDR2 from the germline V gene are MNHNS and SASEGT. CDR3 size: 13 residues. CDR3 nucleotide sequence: TGTGCCAGCAGTGACCTACAGGGGAAGGAGCAGTACTTC. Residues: CASSDLQGKEQYF.

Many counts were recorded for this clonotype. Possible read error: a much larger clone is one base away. CDR3 protein: CASSKSTSSTEAFF. The CDR3 coding sequence is TGTGCCAGTAGTAAGAGCACTTCGAGCACTGAAGCTTTCTTT. The chain has TRBV19 and TRBJ1-1, with D unresolved. Trimming took off 4 bases at V and 4 bases at J, with 13 bases between the two ends. Germline V CDR1 and CDR2: LNHDA, SQIVND (reference sequence). CDR3 length: 14 amino acids.

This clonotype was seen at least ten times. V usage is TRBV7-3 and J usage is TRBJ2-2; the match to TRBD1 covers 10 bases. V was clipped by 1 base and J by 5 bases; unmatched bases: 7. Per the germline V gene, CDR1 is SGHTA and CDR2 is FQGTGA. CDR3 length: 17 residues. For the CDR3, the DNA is TGTGCCAGCAGCTTAATTATAGGGACAGGGGCGACCGGGGAGCTGTTTTTT. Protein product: CASSLIIGTGATGELFF.

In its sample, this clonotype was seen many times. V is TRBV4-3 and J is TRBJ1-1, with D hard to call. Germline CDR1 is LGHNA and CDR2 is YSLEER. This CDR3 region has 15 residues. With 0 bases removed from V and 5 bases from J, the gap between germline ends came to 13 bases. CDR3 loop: CASSQDSQGKTEAFF. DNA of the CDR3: TGCGCCAGCAGCCAAGATAGCCAAGGGAAGACTGAAGCTTTCTTT.

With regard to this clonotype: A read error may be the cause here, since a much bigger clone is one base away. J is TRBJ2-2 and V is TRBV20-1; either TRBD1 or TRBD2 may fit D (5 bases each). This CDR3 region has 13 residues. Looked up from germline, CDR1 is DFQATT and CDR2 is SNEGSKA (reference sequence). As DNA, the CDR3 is TGCAGTACTAGAGGGGATAAGGTGGGGGAGCTGTTCTTT. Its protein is CSTRGDKVGELFF.

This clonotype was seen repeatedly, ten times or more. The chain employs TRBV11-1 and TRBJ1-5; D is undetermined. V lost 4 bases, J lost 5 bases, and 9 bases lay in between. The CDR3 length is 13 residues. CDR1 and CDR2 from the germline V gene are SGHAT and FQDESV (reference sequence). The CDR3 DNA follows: TGTGCCAGCAGCTCAACAGCTTATCAGCCCCAGCATTTT. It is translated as CASSSTAYQPQHF.

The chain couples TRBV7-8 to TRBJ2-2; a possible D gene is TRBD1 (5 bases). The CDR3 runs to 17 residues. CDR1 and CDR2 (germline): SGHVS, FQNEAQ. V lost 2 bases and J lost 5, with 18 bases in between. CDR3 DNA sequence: TGTGCCAGCAGCTTAAGGGGCGGCAGATTTGGTACCGGGGAGCTGTTTTTT. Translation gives CASSLRGGRFGTGELFF.

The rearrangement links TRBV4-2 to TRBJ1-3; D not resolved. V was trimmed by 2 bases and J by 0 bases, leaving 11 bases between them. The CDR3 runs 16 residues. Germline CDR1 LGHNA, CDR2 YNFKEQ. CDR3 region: CASSQRTSSSGNTIYF. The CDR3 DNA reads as TGTGCCAGCAGCCAACGGACTTCCAGCTCTGGAAACACCATATATTTT.

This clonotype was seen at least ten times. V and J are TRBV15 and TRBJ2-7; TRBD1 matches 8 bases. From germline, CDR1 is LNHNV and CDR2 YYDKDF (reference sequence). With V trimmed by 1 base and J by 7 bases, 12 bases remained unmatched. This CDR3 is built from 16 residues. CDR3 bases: TGTGCCACCAGCAGAGTTACCGGGACAGGCCTCTTAGAGCAGTACTTC. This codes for CATSRVTGTGLLEQYF.

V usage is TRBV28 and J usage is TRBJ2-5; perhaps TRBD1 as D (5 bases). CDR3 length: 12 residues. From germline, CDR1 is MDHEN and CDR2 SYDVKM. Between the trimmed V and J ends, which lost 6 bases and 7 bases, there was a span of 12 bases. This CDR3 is CASRTDPLTQYF. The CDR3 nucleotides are TGTGCCAGCAGGACAGACCCATTGACCCAGTACTTC.

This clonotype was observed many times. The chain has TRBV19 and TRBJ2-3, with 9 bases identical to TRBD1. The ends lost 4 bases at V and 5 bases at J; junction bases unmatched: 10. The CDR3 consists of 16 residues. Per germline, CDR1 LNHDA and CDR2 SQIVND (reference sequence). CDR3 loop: CASSSHRDRGRDTQYF. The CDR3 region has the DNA TGTGCCAGTAGTAGTCATCGTGACAGGGGGAGAGATACGCAGTATTTT. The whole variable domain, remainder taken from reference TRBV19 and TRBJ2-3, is DGGITQSPKYLFRKEGQNVTLSCEQNLNHDAMYWYRQDPGQGLRLIYYSQIVNDFQKGDIAEGYSVSREKKESFPLTVTSAQKNPTAFYLCASSSHRDRGRDTQYFGPGTRLTVL.

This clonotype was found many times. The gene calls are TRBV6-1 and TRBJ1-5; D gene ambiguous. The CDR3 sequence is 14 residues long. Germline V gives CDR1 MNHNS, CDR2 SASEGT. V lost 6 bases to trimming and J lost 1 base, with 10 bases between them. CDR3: CASSPLGSNQPQHF. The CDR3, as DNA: TGTGCCAGCAGCCCACTCGGGAGCAATCAGCCCCAGCATTTT.

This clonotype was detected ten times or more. The CDR3 here is CSARDLERLAKNIQYF. DNA of the CDR3: TGCAGTGCTAGAGATCTCGAGCGGCTAGCCAAAAACATTCAGTACTTC. The V call is TRBV20-1, the J call TRBJ2-4; D is perhaps TRBD2 (5 bases). The CDR3 contains 16 residues. V lost 0 bases to trimming and J lost 0 bases, with 12 bases between them. Germline V CDR1 and CDR2: DFQATT, SNEGSKA (reference sequence).